This entry describes one T cell receptor (beta chain). Its antigen is not identified. The V end lost 2 bases, the J end lost 3 bases, and 8 bases lay between the germline ends. CDR3 length: 14 residues. Looked up from germline, CDR1 is SGHNT and CDR2 is YYREEE (reference sequence). The data are from a study of cytomegalovirus exposure and HLA in healthy donors. Study-level points and caveats: In an earlier analysis, productive rearrangement rates for most beta V segments clustered near 87% or 30%.

Both 60 Vbeta primers and 13 Jbeta primers went into the PCR. Assay: immunoSEQ multiplex PCR; the TCRdb copy retains only in-frame clones and omits some. The sample lists fewer than 70,000 clones, roughly 74% occurring once. The chain is built from TRBV5-4 and TRBJ2-2, with a weak D call TRBD2 (6 bases). The sequencing sample was made of PBMCs. This clonotype was sampled from a woman aged 55-70 years in good health and CMV-seropositive. This chain's CDR3 is CASSFGGDTGELFF. CDR3 coding DNA: TGTGCCAGCAGCTTTGGAGGGGACACCGGGGAGCTGTTTTTT.